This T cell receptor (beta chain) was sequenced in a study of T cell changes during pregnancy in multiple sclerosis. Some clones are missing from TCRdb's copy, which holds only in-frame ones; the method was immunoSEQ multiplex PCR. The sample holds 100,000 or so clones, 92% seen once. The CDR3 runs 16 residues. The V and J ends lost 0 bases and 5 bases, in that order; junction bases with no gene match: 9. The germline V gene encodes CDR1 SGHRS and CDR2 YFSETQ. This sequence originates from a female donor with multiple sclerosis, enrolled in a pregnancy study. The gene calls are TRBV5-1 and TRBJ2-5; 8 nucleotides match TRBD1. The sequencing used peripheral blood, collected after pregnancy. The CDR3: CASSLAVRTGTETQYF. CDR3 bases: TGCGCCAGCAGCTTGGCCGTCCGGACAGGGACGGAGACCCAGTACTTC.